This T cell receptor beta chain was identified during a study of shared clonotypes between healthy human individuals. Evenly divided among several immunoSEQ plates was the genomic DNA of each subset. TCRdb's copy holds only in-frame clones and misses some; the assay was immunoSEQ multiplex PCR. The data show millions of clones, with roughly 94% seen just once and roughly 1% held by the top ten. Terminally differentiated effector memory CD45RA+ cells were left out of the naive CD8 fraction, which was CD45RO-negative and positively selected for CCR7. Germline CDR1 MGHRA, CDR2 YSYEKL. The CDR3 runs 16 residues. Trimming cost V 0 bases and J 0 bases, with 11 bases left between them. As regards this clone: Its specificity is not known.

Points from the study as a whole: Non-shared clonotypes displayed generation probabilities falling below those of clonotypes present in all four donors.

Sequencing used naive CD8+ T cells sorted from blood. The origin of this receptor is a man aged 18-30 years in good health. V usage is TRBV4-1 and J usage is TRBJ1-2; D is ambiguous. CDR3 sequence (DNA): TGCGCCAGCAGCCAAGAACTTGCAGAGGCTAACTATGGCTACACCTTC. Protein: CASSQELAEANYGYTF.